This T cell receptor beta chain is from a study of cytomegalovirus exposure and HLA in healthy donors. This PCR relied on a set of 60 Vbeta primers and 13 Jbeta primers. Sequenced by immunoSEQ multiplex PCR; TCRdb stores in-frame clones only, minus some. Of some 120,000 clones in the sample, about three quarters were seen once. This clone showed up just once. Its cognate antigen is unknown. Study results and limitations: Presence/absence analyses assumed roughly uniform sequencing depth across donors, which may not hold. There were 150 to 200 TCR beta chains listed as cytomegalovirus-associated. V- and J-gene trimming in TCR beta was tied to a missense DCLRE1C variant by an analysis performed later.

Germline lookup yields CDR1 MDHEN and CDR2 SYDVKM. J gave up 3 bases and V 4 bases, and 9 bases lay outside the gene matches. The CDR3 sequence is 16 residues long. The origin of this receptor is a human donor in good health. The rearrangement links TRBV28 to TRBJ1-2; 9 bases match TRBD1. Sequences were obtained from PBMCs. This CDR3 is CASSSPPGQGDYGYTF. The CDR3 nucleotides read TGTGCCAGCAGTTCACCGCCGGGACAGGGAGACTATGGCTACACCTTC.